The present TCR beta chain was sequenced within a study of shared clonotypes between healthy human individuals. A word on this clone: Its antigen is currently unknown. Different DNA sequences within this sample yield the same CDR3.

This CDR3 is 13 amino acids long. Germline CDR1 reads MNHEY; CDR2 reads SVGAGI. V shed 2 bases and J shed 3 bases, with 7 bases lying between them. Study results and limitations: Non-shared clonotypes had lower generation probabilities than those shared by all four donors.

Researchers ran the assay at a deep level. Replicate PCRs run on sorted subsets employed around 200 ng DNA, approximately 30,000 T cell genomes. The method was immunoSEQ multiplex PCR; TCRdb's version includes in-frame clones alone and lacks a portion of them. Of millions of clones listed, about 92% are singletons. Sequences were obtained from naive CD4+ T cells sorted from blood. Documented subset: CD45RA+ positively selected. This TCR derives from a man between 18 and 29 years old in good health. This chain connects TRBV6-5 to TRBJ1-2, with unresolved D. CDR3 amino acids: CASSYKGDYGYTF. The DNA of the CDR3 is TGTGCCAGCAGTTACAAGGGAGACTATGGCTACACCTTC.